The present TCR beta chain was sequenced within a study of blood T cell repertoires in COVID-19. Background on the study: Spain, Italy and the United States supplied samples that represented acute and convalescent COVID-19. Nucleic acid was either cDNA or gDNA, and it came from T cells, B-cell-depleted T cells, or PBMCs.

Germline V CDR1 and CDR2: SNHLY, FYNNEI. V gave up 8 bases and J gave up 2 bases; unmatched junction bases: 5. The CDR3 sequence is 14 residues long. Authors' data handling: Cell counts per sample came from amplifying reference gene primers. Repertoires were generated with immunoSEQ multiplex PCR, while TCRdb's copy carries only in-frame clones and drops some. That table gives V, J and clone size, and the DNA gave D and trimming. The sample holds 200,000 to 250,000 clones; roughly 80% are singletons and the top ten take roughly 7%. Sequenced input: peripheral blood. The receptor was isolated from a woman aged 70-85 years with acute or convalescent COVID-19. The gene calls are TRBV2 and TRBJ2-1, with 8 bases matching TRBD1. CDR3: CASPQGEAYNEQFF. CDR3 sequence (DNA): TGTGCCAGCCCACAGGGGGAAGCCTACAATGAGCAGTTCTTC. Full variable domain (outside the CDR3, taken from reference TRBV2 and TRBJ2-1): EPEVTQTPSHQVTQMGQEVILRCVPISNHLYFYWYRQILGQKVEFLVSFYNNEISEKSEIFDDQFSVERPDGSNFTLKIRSTKLEDSAMYFCASPQGEAYNEQFFGPGTRLTVL.